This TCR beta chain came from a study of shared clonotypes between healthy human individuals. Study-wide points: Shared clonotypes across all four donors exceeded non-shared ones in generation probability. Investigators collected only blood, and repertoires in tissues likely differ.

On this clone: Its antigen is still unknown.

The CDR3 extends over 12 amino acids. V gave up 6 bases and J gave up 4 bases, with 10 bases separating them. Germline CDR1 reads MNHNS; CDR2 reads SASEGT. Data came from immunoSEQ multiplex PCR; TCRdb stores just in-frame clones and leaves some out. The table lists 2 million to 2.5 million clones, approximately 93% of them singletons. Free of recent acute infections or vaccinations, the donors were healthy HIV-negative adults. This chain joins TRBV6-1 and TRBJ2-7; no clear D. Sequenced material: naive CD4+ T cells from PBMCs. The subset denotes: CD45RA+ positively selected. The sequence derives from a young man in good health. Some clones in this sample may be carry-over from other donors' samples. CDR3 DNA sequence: TGTGCCAGCAGGGGCAGTAGGTACGAGCAGTACTTC. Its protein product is CASRGSRYEQYF.